This T cell receptor (beta chain) was recovered during a study of blood T cell repertoires in COVID-19. As for the study in general: Material from acute and convalescent COVID-19 was sourced from the United States, Italy and Spain. Nucleic acid was either cDNA or gDNA, and it came from T cells, B-cell-depleted T cells, or PBMCs.

Germline values: CDR1 SGHAT, CDR2 FQNNGV. The J segment lost 4 bases and the V segment lost 1 base, leaving 6 bases of the junction unmatched. There are 16 residues in the CDR3. In the original processing: Using reference gene primer amplification, nucleated cell counts were estimated. The assay was immunoSEQ multiplex PCR, and TCRdb's table has in-frame clones only and misses some. That table gives V, J and clone size, and the DNA gave D and trimming. The data show around 140,000 clones, with more than 85% seen just once and less than 20% held by the top ten. J is TRBJ2-2 and V is TRBV11-2; 7 nucleotides agree with TRBD2. Sequencing used peripheral blood. The TCR was taken from a man aged 45-65 years with active or convalescent COVID-19. This CDR3 is CASSLGEGEGTGELFF. CDR3 sequence (DNA): TGTGCCAGCAGCTTAGGGGAAGGGGAGGGCACCGGGGAGCTGTTTTTT. The full variable domain, its missing parts supplied by reference TRBV11-2 and TRBJ2-2, is EAGVAQSPRYKIIEKRQSVAFWCNPISGHATLYWYQQILGQGPKLLIQFQNNGVVDDSQLPKDRFSAERLKGVDSTLKIQPAKLEDSAVYLCASSLGEGEGTGELFFGEGSRLTVL.